The clone carrying this TCR beta chain has only one observation. These data originate in a study of T cell responses to AZD1222 COVID-19 vaccine. Assay: immunoSEQ multiplex PCR; the TCRdb copy retains only in-frame clones and omits some. The sample consists of 55,000 to 75,000 clones, roughly 90% of them appearing once. Per the germline V gene, CDR1 is MNHEY and CDR2 is SVGAGI. The CDR3 has 15 amino acids. With 5 bases removed from V and 0 bases from J, the gap between germline ends came to 12 bases. This chain joins TRBV6-5 and TRBJ2-3; D remains ambiguous. The receptor comes from an adult in good health. The sample was peripheral blood, taken on day 0 of AZD1222 vaccination. The CDR3 spells CASSQPGQSTDTQYF. In DNA, the CDR3 is TGTGCCAGCAGTCAACCGGGCCAAAGCACAGATACGCAGTATTTT.